Included here is one T cell receptor beta chain sequence, with context. The target antigen is unknown. The data originate from a study of T cells in localized non-small cell lung cancer. Study-wide findings and caveats: Among the tissues sampled, uninvolved adjacent lung had the highest T cell clonality, above tumor. Those with higher blood T cell density had longer overall survival. Adjacent lung tissue had a median about 57 of the top 100 clones found in the tumor.

TCRdb's table, derived via immunoSEQ multiplex PCR, lists solely in-frame clones and lacks some. The sample carries around 43,000 clones, around 84% recorded once. Germline-derived CDR1 and CDR2 are LGHNA and YNFKEQ. Trimming shortened V by 0 bases and J by 6 bases, and 16 bases separated the two germline ends. The CDR3 totals 16 residues. This receptor was taken from a man between 18 and 49 years old with stage I lung adenocarcinoma. Source: peripheral blood, taken before any cancer treatment. The V call is TRBV4-2, the J call TRBJ2-3; D gene unclear. The CDR3 is CASSQDYGIKRDTQYF. The CDR3 DNA sequence: TGTGCCAGCAGCCAAGATTATGGCATCAAAAGGGATACGCAGTATTTT.